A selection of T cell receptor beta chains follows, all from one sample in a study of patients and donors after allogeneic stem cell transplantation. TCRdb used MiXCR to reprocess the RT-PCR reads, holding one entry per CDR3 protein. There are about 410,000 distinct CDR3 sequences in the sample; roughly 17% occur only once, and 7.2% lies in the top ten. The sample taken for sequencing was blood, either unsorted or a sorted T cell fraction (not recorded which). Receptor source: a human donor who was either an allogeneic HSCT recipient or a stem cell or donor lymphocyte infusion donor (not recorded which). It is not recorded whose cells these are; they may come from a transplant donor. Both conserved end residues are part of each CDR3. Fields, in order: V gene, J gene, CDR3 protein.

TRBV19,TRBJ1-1,CASSRGRRLTPEAFF
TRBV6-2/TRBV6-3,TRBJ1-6,CASKTDRGRDSPLHF
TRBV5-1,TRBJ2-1,CASSFRGGSYNEQFF
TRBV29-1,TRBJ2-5,CSVVEGQETQYF
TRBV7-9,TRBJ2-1,CASTRQGAFNEQFF
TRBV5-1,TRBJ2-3,CASSLNPTSKDTQYF
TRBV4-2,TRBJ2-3,CASSPWTSTDTQYF
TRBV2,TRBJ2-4,CASSSGTGGSNIQYF
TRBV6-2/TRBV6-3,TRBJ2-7,CATGPSGVQQYF
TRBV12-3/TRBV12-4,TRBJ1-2,CASSPGTGRGYTF
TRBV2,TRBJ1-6,CASSESRERSPLHF
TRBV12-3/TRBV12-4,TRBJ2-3,CASSLTGTADTQYF
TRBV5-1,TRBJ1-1,CASSPKYQGAGEAFF
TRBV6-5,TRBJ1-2,CASSYSGGYGYTF
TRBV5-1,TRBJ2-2,CASSAGQERVTGELFF
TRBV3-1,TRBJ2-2,CASSPGVDYPEPGELFF
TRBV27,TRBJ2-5,CASSFSGQIQETQYF
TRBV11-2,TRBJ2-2,CASSLVGGPGTGELFF
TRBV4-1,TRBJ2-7,CASSQESWGVASYEQYF
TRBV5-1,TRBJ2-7,CASSLGEPPYEQYF
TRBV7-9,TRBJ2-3,CASSEGQGRTDTQYF
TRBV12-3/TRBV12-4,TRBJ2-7,CASSLGLRGGRINEQYF
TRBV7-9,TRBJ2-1,CASSPGFGYNEQFF
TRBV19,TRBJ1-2,CASSIDLAGHYGYTF
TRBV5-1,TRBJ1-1,CASSTGTGRNTEAFF
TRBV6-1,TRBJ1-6,CASSPGRDNSPLHF
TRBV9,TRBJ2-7,CASSVGSGTGSYEQYF
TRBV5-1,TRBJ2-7,CASSQTSGAYYEQYF
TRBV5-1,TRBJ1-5,CASSPGTGTQPQHF
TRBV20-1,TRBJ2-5,CSAGFSSGGHQETQYF
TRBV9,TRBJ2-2,CASSPPATGELFF
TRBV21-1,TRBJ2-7,CASSKLARGPVEQYF